The sequence of this T cell receptor beta chain was determined in a study of spatial heterogeneity in lung cancer. The study, taken as a whole, reports: How many expanded intratumoral alpha and beta TCRs were present tracked the tumor mutation count, which was a count of nonsynonymous mutations.

Germline CDR1 SEHNR, CDR2 FQNEAQ (reference sequence). The ends were cut back, 5 bases at V and 0 bases at J, with 13 bases in the middle. The CDR3 loop spans 15 amino acids. This sample's time point: sample taken at primary tumor resection. Donation came from approximately 69 patients with untreated early-stage non-small cell lung cancer. Whole RNA came from tumor, nontumor lung or frozen PBMC and was sequenced without being sorted. This clonotype is judged medium-sized (0.01 to 0.1%). Its antigen remains unknown. Since it is a stray read in a library aimed at alpha chains, this beta chain has a size that is not meaningful. TCRdb itself ran the 5' RACE reads through MiXCR, one entry per CDR3 protein. The repertoire holds 9,500 to 11,000 distinct CDR3 sequences, with 9% to 15% as singletons.

This rearrangement joins TRBV7-9 to TRBJ1-1; a weak D match, TRBD1 (6 bases). The specimen comprised lung tumor tissue, sampled at surgery. This TCR derives from a male donor with early-stage non-small cell lung cancer. The CDR3 here is CASSHGQFMNTEAFF. In DNA, the CDR3 is TGTGCCAGCAGCCATGGACAGTTCATGAACACTGAAGCTTTCTTT.